The clone carrying this T cell receptor beta chain was seen more than once but under ten times. Its specificity is unknown. TCRdb itself ran the RT-PCR reads through MiXCR, one entry per CDR3 protein. Of hundreds of thousands of distinct CDR3 sequences detected, 13% appear once; the ten largest clones hold under 15%. There are 15 residues in the CDR3. V was trimmed by 1 base and J by 5 bases, leaving 14 bases between them. These data belong to a study of response to subunit inactivated influenza vaccine. Overall study findings and caveats: Each seasonal influenza vaccination recruits few new T cells, the authors suggested.

This chain connects TRBV12-3 or TRBV12-4 to TRBJ2-5; D is undetermined. The specimen was PBMCs from blood, collected more than 35 days after vaccination. This sequence originates from a man in his fifties or sixties who received an inactivated influenza vaccine. CDR3 region: CASSLGPAISETQYF. The DNA of the CDR3 is TGTGCCAGCAGTTTAGGTCCAGCGATTTCGGAGACCCAGTACTTC.